The 3 T cell receptor beta chains listed next were all sequenced from one sample in a study of shared clonotypes between healthy human individuals. Naive CD8 cells, CD45RO-negative and positively selected for CCR7, excluded terminally differentiated effector memory CD45RA+ cells. Data came from immunoSEQ multiplex PCR; TCRdb stores just in-frame clones and leaves some out. The data show hundreds of thousands of clones, 85% to 95% seen once. The sample taken for sequencing was naive CD8+ T cells sorted from blood. These TCRs come from a woman under 40 in good health.

The DNA for the CDR3 is TGTGCCAGCAGTTTGAAAGACGGTTATAGCAATCAGCCCCAGCATTTT. It codes for CASSLKDGYSNQPQHF. The gene calls are TRBV28 and TRBJ1-5, with unresolved D. The CDR3 totals 16 residues. CDR1 and CDR2 (germline): MDHEN, SYDVKM. V lost 3 bases and J 0 bases, leaving 12 bases between the germline ends.

This chain joins TRBV7-9 and TRBJ1-5, with D possibly being TRBD1 (5 bases). Germline CDR1 is SEHNR and CDR2 is FQNEAQ (reference sequence). This CDR3 comprises 15 residues. Trimming cost V 1 base and J 7 bases, with 14 bases left between them. The CDR3 DNA reads TGTGCCAGCAGCTTAGATTGGGGCGGGGAACAGCCCCAGCATTTT. This encodes CASSLDWGGEQPQHF.

The gene calls are TRBV5-1 and TRBJ2-7; 15 positions match TRBD2. CDR1 SGHRS and CDR2 YFSETQ come from the germline V gene. V gave up 3 bases and J gave up 12 bases; unmatched junction bases: 10. The length of the CDR3 is 15 residues. This CDR3 is CASSSTSGLAGGRYF. CDR3 coding DNA: TGCGCCAGCAGCTCGACCTCGGGACTAGCGGGAGGACGGTACTTC.